These 25 T cell receptor beta chains originate from one sample sequenced in a study of T cell responses to AZD1222 COVID-19 vaccine. Only in-frame clones appear in the TCRdb table, and some are missing; sequencing was by immunoSEQ multiplex PCR. Of fewer than 55,000 clones in the sample, 65% to 85% were seen once. The sequences come from peripheral blood, collected on day 0 of AZD1222 vaccination. The receptors shown here come from an adult in good health.

The sample holds one count of this clone. The chain links TRBV28 to TRBJ2-4; D uncertain. The CDR3 is 14 residues long. V lost 6 bases, J lost 0 bases, and 9 bases lay in between. Germline V gene data show CDR1 as MDHEN and CDR2 as SYDVKM. The CDR3 region is CASSLGGAKNIQYF. Written as DNA, the CDR3 is TGTGCCAGCAGCCTCGGTGGAGCCAAAAACATTCAGTACTTC.

The chain combines TRBV7-3 with TRBJ2-2; D may match TRBD1 or TRBD2 (6 bases each). Looked up from germline, CDR1 is SGHTA and CDR2 is FQGTGA. V lost 2 bases to trimming and J lost 3 bases, with 10 bases between them. The CDR3 covers 15 residues. The CDR3 sequence is CASSLRGPDTGELFF. Written as DNA, the CDR3 is TGTGCCAGCAGCTTACGGGGGCCGGACACCGGGGAGCTGTTTTTT.

The chain links TRBV5-6 to TRBJ1-5; a possible D gene is TRBD1 (6 bases). Trimming stripped 5 bases from V and 7 bases from J, with 16 bases between. This CDR3 has 14 residues. Germline CDR1 SGHDT, CDR2 YYEEEE. The CDR3 sequence: CASSLFQGYQPQHF. CDR3 sequence (DNA): TGTGCCAGCAGTCTGTTTCAGGGGTACCAGCCCCAGCATTTT.

The CDR3 DNA is TGTGCCAGCAGCTCCCCGGGTAGCGGAGGCTACAATGAGCAGTTCTTC. Its translation: CASSSPGSGGYNEQFF. The V call is TRBV7-3, the J call TRBJ2-1; the D gene is possibly TRBD2 (6 bases). V gave up 4 bases and J gave up 3 bases, with 16 bases separating them. The V gene's germline CDR1 is SGHTA and CDR2 FQGTGA. CDR3 size: 16 residues.

This chain uses TRBV30 with TRBJ1-3, with TRBD1 as a possible D gene (6 bases). The CDR3 sequence is 13 residues long. Trimming shortened V by 4 bases and J by 0 bases, and 7 bases separated the two germline ends. Germline V gives CDR1 GTSNPN, CDR2 SVGIG (reference sequence). The CDR3 sequence is CAWNRDSGNTIYF. CDR3 in DNA: TGTGCCTGGAACAGGGACTCTGGAAACACCATATATTTT.

The chain recombines TRBV19 with TRBJ1-2, with 7 bases lining up with TRBD1. V shed 6 bases, J shed 8 bases, and the junction held 9 bases outside the gene matches. The CDR3 length is 13 residues. Per the germline V gene, CDR1 is LNHDA and CDR2 is SQIVND (reference sequence). CDR3 in amino acids: CASRETGTGGYTF. The CDR3, as DNA: TGTGCCAGTAGGGAGACAGGGACGGGCGGCTACACCTTC.

This clone was seen more than once but under ten times. The rearrangement links TRBV28 to TRBJ1-2; D is uncertain. Looked up from germline, CDR1 is MDHEN and CDR2 is SYDVKM. Trimming left V 3 bases short and J 7 bases short, with 9 bases between. CDR3 length: 12 residues. CDR3 in DNA: TGTGCCAGCAGTTTTAAAGGTAGTGGCTACACCTTC. Its translation is CASSFKGSGYTF.

The chain is built from TRBV18 and TRBJ2-3; no reliable D call. V was trimmed by 6 bases and J by 0 bases, leaving 7 bases between them. The CDR3 loop spans 13 amino acids. CDR1 is KGHSH and CDR2 is LQKENI in the germline V gene. Written as DNA, the CDR3 is TGTGCCAGCTCGACCGCTAGCACAGATACGCAGTATTTT. This encodes CASSTASTDTQYF.

This clone was seen once. The V and J genes are TRBV19 and TRBJ1-1; no definite D call. Germline CDR1 is LNHDA and CDR2 is SQIVND (reference sequence). V lost 6 bases and J lost 0, with 11 bases in between. This CDR3 is built from 14 residues. The chain's CDR3 is CASSLSGLNTEAFF. DNA of the CDR3: TGTGCCAGTAGCCTTAGCGGATTGAACACTGAAGCTTTCTTT.

The chain links TRBV28 to TRBJ2-1, with TRBD2 identical over 9 bases. The germline gives CDR1 MDHEN, CDR2 SYDVKM. Unmatched junction bases numbered 8, after V lost 4 bases and J lost 4 bases. This CDR3 comprises 16 residues. CDR3 sequence: CASSSGTSLNYNEQFF. The CDR3 DNA sequence: TGTGCCAGCAGTTCAGGGACTAGCTTAAATTACAATGAGCAGTTCTTC.

The chain carries TRBV11-2 and TRBJ2-1, with 11 bases lining up with TRBD2. The CDR3 is made up of 16 amino acids. From germline, CDR1 is SGHAT and CDR2 FQNNGV. V was clipped by 3 bases and J by 7 bases; unmatched bases: 8. The chain's CDR3 is CASSLLVSSGGNEQFF. The CDR3 nucleotides are TGTGCCAGCAGCTTGTTGGTTTCTAGCGGGGGGAATGAGCAGTTCTTC.

In its sample, this clone was seen once. The genes are TRBV7-9 and TRBJ2-2, with TRBD2 matching 10 bases. Losses at the gene ends were 4 bases for V and 3 bases for J; bases not matched to a gene: 5. The CDR3 has 16 amino acids. From germline, CDR1 is SEHNR and CDR2 FQNEAQ (reference sequence). The DNA of the CDR3 is TGTGCCAGCAGCTCTAGCGGGAGAATGGACACCGGGGAGCTGTTTTTT. As protein: CASSSSGRMDTGELFF.

This clone showed up just a few times. V is TRBV29-1 and J is TRBJ2-6; no clear D. Germline assignment: CDR1 SQVTM and CDR2 ANQGSEA. The CDR3 extends over 14 amino acids. V gave up 4 bases and J gave up 1 base, with 8 bases separating them. CDR3 in DNA: TGCAGCGTTGTGTTCGGTTCTGGGGCCAACGTCCTGACTTTC. Protein product: CSVVFGSGANVLTF.

The chain is built from TRBV11-2 and TRBJ2-4; 7 nucleotides match TRBD1. Trimming removed 6 bases from V and 5 bases from J; junction bases left unmatched: 7. Per the germline V gene, CDR1 is SGHAT and CDR2 is FQNNGV. The CDR3 loop spans 14 amino acids. For the CDR3, the DNA is TGTGCCAGCAGTCGCGAGGGGGCCCAAAACATTCAGTACTTC. Protein sequence: CASSREGAQNIQYF.

This chain links TRBV4-1 with TRBJ1-1, with D unresolved. Germline values: CDR1 MGHRA, CDR2 YSYEKL. V dropped 1 base and J dropped 5 bases, with 11 bases sitting between them. The CDR3 is 14 amino acids. Here the CDR3 DNA reads TGCGCCAGCAGCCAAGGGGCAAGTCCTACTGAAGCTTTCTTT. Its protein product is CASSQGASPTEAFF.

This clone was seen only a few times. The chain joins TRBV11-3 to TRBJ2-5; D is uncertain. Germline V lookup: CDR1 SGHNT, CDR2 YENEEA. The germline V and J ends were trimmed by 3 bases and 5 bases, with 10 bases remaining between them. The CDR3 is 13 residues long. DNA for the CDR3: TGTGCCAGCAGCTTGCGACTTATGGAGACCCAGTACTTC. Its protein is CASSLRLMETQYF.

The V gene is TRBV29-1, the J gene TRBJ1-1, with 10 bases aligning to TRBD1. The germline CDR1 and CDR2 sequences are SQVTM and ANQGSEA. The CDR3 contains 16 residues. V dropped 7 bases and J dropped 4; count of bases not matched to a gene: 15. Written as DNA, the CDR3 is TGCAGCGCCTGTCCCGGGACAGGGGCCGGGGGCACTGAAGCTTTCTTT. The encoded protein is CSACPGTGAGGTEAFF.

The V and J genes are TRBV7-8 and TRBJ1-1; D gene ambiguous. V was cut by 1 base and J by 1 base, with 10 bases left in between. This CDR3 spans 15 amino acids. Germline-derived CDR1 and CDR2 are SGHVS and FQNEAQ. The CDR3 sequence is CASSLGATENTEAFF. CDR3 coding DNA: TGTGCCAGCAGCTTAGGCGCGACGGAGAACACTGAAGCTTTCTTT. Looking up the rest from reference TRBV7-8 and TRBJ1-1 gives the full variable domain: GAGVSQSPRYKVAKRGQDVALRCDPISGHVSLFWYQQALGQGPEFLTYFQNEAQLDKSGLPSDRFFAERPEGSVSTLKIQRTQQEDSAVYLCASSLGATENTEAFFGQGTRLTVV.

The CDR3 here is CASSLGLQQNTGELFF. In DNA, the CDR3 is TGTGCCAGCAGCTTAGGTCTCCAGCAGAACACCGGGGAGCTGTTTTTT. J is TRBJ2-2 and V is TRBV7-6, with D unresolved. V lost 1 base to trimming and J lost 1 base, with 10 bases between them. CDR1 SGHVS and CDR2 FNYEAQ come from the germline V gene. The CDR3 length is 16 residues.

V is TRBV28 and J is TRBJ1-3; D is undetermined. This CDR3 region has 14 residues. V was trimmed by 1 base and J by 8 bases, leaving 12 bases between them. Germline V lookup: CDR1 MDHEN, CDR2 SYDVKM. CDR3 in amino acids: CASSLYPAGDTIYF. Written as DNA, the CDR3 is TGTGCCAGCAGTTTATACCCGGCCGGGGACACCATATATTTT.

The CDR3 here is CASGFGLRQETQYF. The CDR3 bases are TGTGCTAGTGGTTTTGGACTACGGCAAGAGACCCAGTACTTC. The chain has TRBV12-5 and TRBJ2-5; D is perhaps TRBD2 (6 bases). Deletions cut 3 bases from V and 2 bases from J, with 10 bases between. Germline V gene sequence: CDR1 LGHNT, CDR2 FRNRAP. The CDR3 consists of 14 residues.

V gene TRBV7-2 combines with J gene TRBJ1-5; the D gene is possibly TRBD1 (5 bases). The V gene's germline CDR1 is SGHTA and CDR2 FQGNSA. Trimming removed 2 bases at V and 7 bases at J, with 12 bases between. This CDR3 has 14 amino acids. The CDR3 DNA sequence: TGTGCCAGCAGCTTACAGGGTTCGAAGCAGCCCCAGCATTTT. It encodes CASSLQGSKQPQHF. The variable domain in full, completed from reference TRBV7-2 and TRBJ1-5, reads GAGVSQSPSNKVTEKGKDVELRCDPISGHTALYWYRQSLGQGLEFLIYFQGNSAPDKSGLPSDRFSAERTGGSVSTLTIQRTQQEDSAVYLCASSLQGSKQPQHFGDGTRLSIL.

This clone was observed a handful of times. The CDR3 reads CASSFTGFSGNTIYF. The CDR3 DNA reads TGTGCCAGCAGCTTTACAGGATTCTCTGGAAACACCATATATTTT. The gene calls are TRBV5-5 and TRBJ1-3, with D maybe TRBD1 (5 bases). The length of the CDR3 is 15 residues. CDR1 and CDR2 (germline): SGHKS, YYEKEE (reference sequence). V lost 2 bases, J lost 0 bases, and 9 bases lay in between.

Points on this clone: Other DNA sequences of this sample code for an identical CDR3. The chain recombines TRBV9 with TRBJ2-5; 7 nucleotides align to TRBD1. Germline-derived CDR1 and CDR2 are SGDLS and YYNGEE. CDR3 length: 13 residues. Trimming took 6 bases from V and 0 from J; bases not matched to a gene: 2. The CDR3 coding sequence is TGTGCCAGCACCGGGACAGACCAAGAGACCCAGTACTTC. It translates to CASTGTDQETQYF.

J is TRBJ2-2 and V is TRBV27; 8 nucleotides line up with TRBD2. This CDR3 has 16 residues. Germline V gene sequence: CDR1 MNHEY, CDR2 SMNVEV (reference sequence). The V gene end was trimmed by 7 bases and the J gene end by 8 bases; junction bases not matched to a gene: 15. The CDR3 DNA is TGTGCCAGCACCAATTGGGAGCGGGGGCCTGTGGGGGAGCTGTTTTTT. Amino acids: CASTNWERGPVGELFF.